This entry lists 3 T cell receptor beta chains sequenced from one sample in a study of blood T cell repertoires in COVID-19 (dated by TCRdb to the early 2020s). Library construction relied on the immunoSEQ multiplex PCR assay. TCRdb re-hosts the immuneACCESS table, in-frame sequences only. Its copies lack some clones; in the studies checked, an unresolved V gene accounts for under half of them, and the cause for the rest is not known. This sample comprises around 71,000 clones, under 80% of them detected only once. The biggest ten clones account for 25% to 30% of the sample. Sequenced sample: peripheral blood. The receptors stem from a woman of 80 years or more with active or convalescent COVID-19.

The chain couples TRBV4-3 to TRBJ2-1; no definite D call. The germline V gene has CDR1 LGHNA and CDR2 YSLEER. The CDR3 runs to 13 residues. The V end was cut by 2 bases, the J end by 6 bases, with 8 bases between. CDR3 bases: TGCGCCAGCAGCCAAAGCCTCTCCAATGAGCAGTTCTTC. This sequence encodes CASSQSLSNEQFF.

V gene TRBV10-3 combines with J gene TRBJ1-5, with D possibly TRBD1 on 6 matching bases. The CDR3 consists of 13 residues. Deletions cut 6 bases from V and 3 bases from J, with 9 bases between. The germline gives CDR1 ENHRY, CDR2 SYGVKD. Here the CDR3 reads CAISGQINQPQHF. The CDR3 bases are TGTGCCATCAGCGGACAGATCAATCAGCCCCAGCATTTT.

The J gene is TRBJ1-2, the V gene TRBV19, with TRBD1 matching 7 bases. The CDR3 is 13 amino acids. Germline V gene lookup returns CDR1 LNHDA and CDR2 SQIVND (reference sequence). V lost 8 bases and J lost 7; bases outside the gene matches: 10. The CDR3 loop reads CASATTGVAGYTF. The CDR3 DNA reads TGTGCCAGTGCGACCACAGGGGTCGCTGGCTACACCTTC.